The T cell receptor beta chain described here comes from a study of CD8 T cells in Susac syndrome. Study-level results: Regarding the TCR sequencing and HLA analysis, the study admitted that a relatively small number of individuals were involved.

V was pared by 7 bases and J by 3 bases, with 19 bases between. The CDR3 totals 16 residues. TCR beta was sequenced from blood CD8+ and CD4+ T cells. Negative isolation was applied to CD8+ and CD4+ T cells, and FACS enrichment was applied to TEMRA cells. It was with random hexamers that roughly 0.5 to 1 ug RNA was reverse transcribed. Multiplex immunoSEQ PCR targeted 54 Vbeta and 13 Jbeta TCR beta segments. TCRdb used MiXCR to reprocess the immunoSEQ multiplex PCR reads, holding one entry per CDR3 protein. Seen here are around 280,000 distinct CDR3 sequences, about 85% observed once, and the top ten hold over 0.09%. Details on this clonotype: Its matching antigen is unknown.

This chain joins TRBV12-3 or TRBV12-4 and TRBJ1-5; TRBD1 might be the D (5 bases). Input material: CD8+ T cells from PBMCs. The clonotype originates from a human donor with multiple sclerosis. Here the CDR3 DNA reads TGTGCCAGCACACGAAAAACTAGACAGAACAATCAGCCCCAGCATTTT. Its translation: CASTRKTRQNNQPQHF.